In its sample, the clone carrying this T cell receptor beta chain was seen a few times. The antigen remains undetermined. Isolated RNA was reverse transcribed in full, so expressed TCRB transcripts were sequenced. Method: immunoSEQ multiplex PCR; TCRdb's copy keeps in-frame clones and lacks some. Altogether just over 600,000 clones are present, roughly 16% being singletons, with the ten largest covering approximately 0.087%. The data belong to a study of beta chain features in type 1 diabetes. Study-wide results and limits: The question of HLA type influencing TCRB rearrangement was one that remained unresolved here.

The clonotype was recovered from a man aged 18 to 30 in good health. The sequenced sample was naive CD4+ T cells from blood.

As DNA, the CDR3 is TGCAGCGCAGTCCCCGGGACAGGGTTCTACGAGCAGTACTTC. Its protein is CSAVPGTGFYEQYF. The chain uses TRBV29-1 and TRBJ2-7, with 9 bases identical to TRBD1. V shed 7 bases, J shed 3 bases, and the junction held 10 bases outside the gene matches. The CDR3 has 14 residues. The germline CDR1 and CDR2 sequences are SQVTM and ANQGSEA.